The 6 T cell receptor beta chains listed next were all sequenced from one sample in a study of blood T cells in healthy people across ages. Combining a sample-barcoded 5' primer with a J-beta primer mix, a second PCR ran for 7 to 11 cycles. TCRdb redid the calling of the 5' RACE reads with MiXCR, one entry per CDR3 protein. The sample contains approximately 800,000 distinct CDR3 sequences, over 45% of which appear only once. Input material: blood. Every receptor here comes from a man aged 30-40 years in good health.

This chain joins TRBV4-3 and TRBJ2-6; a weak D match, TRBD2 (5 bases). The CDR3 is 14 residues long. CDR1 is LGHNA, CDR2 YSLEER, per germline. V was clipped by 0 bases and J by 10 bases, with 10 bases between them. CDR3 amino acids: CASSQERVSNVLTF. In DNA, the CDR3 is TGCGCCAGCAGCCAAGAGAGGGTCTCGAACGTCCTGACTTTC.

This chain connects TRBV9 to TRBJ2-3; TRBD1 agrees at 7 bases. Losses at the gene ends were 5 bases for V and 6 bases for J; bases not matched to a gene: 6. This CDR3 is built from 13 residues. CDR1 and CDR2 (germline): SGDLS, YYNGEE. The CDR3 nucleotides read TGTGCCAGCAGTAAAGGGGGCAAGGATACGCAGTATTTT. Translating gives CASSKGGKDTQYF. Supplemented by reference TRBV9 and TRBJ2-3, the full variable domain reads DSGVTQTPKHLITATGQRVTLRCSPRSGDLSVYWYQQSLDQGLQFLIQYYNGEERAKGNILERFSAQQFPDLHSELNLSSLELGDSALYFCASSKGGKDTQYFGPGTRLTVL.

This clonotype was seen a handful of times. This rearrangement joins TRBV12-3 or TRBV12-4 to TRBJ2-3; D unresolved. The CDR3 loop spans 14 amino acids. V lost 3 bases and J 6 bases, leaving 13 bases between the germline ends. CDR3 DNA: TGTGCCAGCAGTTTGGGCTTCGGTGCTGATACGCAGTATTTT. Protein sequence: CASSLGFGADTQYF.

This clonotype turned up a few times. The chain couples TRBV7-9 to TRBJ1-2, with 8 nucleotides matching TRBD1. V gave up 4 bases and J gave up 7 bases; unmatched junction bases: 8. CDR1 and CDR2 from the germline V gene are SEHNR and FQNEAQ (reference sequence). The CDR3 loop spans 14 amino acids. CDR3 DNA: TGTGCCAGCAGCTCCTCGACAGGGGCAGGTGGCTACACCTTC. It codes for CASSSSTGAGGYTF.

This clonotype was seen once. The rearrangement joins TRBV10-3 to TRBJ2-7; a possible D gene is TRBD2 (6 bases). The CDR3 covers 16 residues. V was shortened by 3 bases and J by 2 bases, with 17 bases between the two germline ends. Germline V gene sequence: CDR1 ENHRY, CDR2 SYGVKD. The CDR3 coding sequence is TGTGCCATCAGTGATCGGGTTGGGAGGATGGCCTACGAGCAGTACTTC. Protein: CAISDRVGRMAYEQYF.

This clonotype has a handful of counts. The CDR3 is CASSSVVVTQYF. The CDR3 bases are TGTGCCAGCAGCTCCGTAGTGGTGACCCAGTACTTC. The chain links TRBV7-2 to TRBJ2-5; D gene ambiguous. V lost 4 bases to trimming and J lost 7 bases, with 10 bases between them. The germline V gene has CDR1 SGHTA and CDR2 FQGNSA. This CDR3 comprises 12 residues. The entire variable domain, with the rest obtained from reference TRBV7-2 and TRBJ2-5, is as follows: GAGVSQSPSNKVTEKGKDVELRCDPISGHTALYWYRQSLGQGLEFLIYFQGNSAPDKSGLPSDRFSAERTGGSVSTLTIQRTQQEDSAVYLCASSSVVVTQYFGPGTRLLVL.